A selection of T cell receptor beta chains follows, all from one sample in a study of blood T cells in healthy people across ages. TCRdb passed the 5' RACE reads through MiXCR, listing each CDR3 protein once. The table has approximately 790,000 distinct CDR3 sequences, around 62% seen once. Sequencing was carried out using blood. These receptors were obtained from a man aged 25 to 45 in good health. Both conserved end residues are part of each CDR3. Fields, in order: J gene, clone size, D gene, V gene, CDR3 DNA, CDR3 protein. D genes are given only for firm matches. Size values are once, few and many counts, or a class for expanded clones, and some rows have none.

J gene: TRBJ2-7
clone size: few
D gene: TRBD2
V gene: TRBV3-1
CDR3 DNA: TGTGCCAGCAGCAAGCGGGGTCACGAGCAGTACTTC
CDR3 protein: CASSKRGHEQYF

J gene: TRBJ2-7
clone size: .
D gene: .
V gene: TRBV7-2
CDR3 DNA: TGTGCCAGCAGCTTATACCTCAGAAACTCCTACGAGCAGTACTTC
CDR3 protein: CASSLYLRNSYEQYF

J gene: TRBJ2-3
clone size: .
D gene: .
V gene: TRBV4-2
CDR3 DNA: TGTGCCAGCAGCCCGGCGTTAGGGGACCTTATCGATACGCAGTATTTT
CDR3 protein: CASSPALGDLIDTQYF

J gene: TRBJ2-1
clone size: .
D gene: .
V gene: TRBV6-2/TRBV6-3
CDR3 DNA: TGTGCCAGCAGTTACATGGACAGCCTATACAATGAGCAGTTCTTC
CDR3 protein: CASSYMDSLYNEQFF

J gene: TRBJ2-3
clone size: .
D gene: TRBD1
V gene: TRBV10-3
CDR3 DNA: TGTGCCATCAGTGATCCAAAGACAGGGGGAGGCACAGATACGCAGTATTTT
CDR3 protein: CAISDPKTGGGTDTQYF

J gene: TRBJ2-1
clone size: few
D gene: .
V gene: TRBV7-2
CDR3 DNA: TGTGCCAGCAGCCCAAACTGGGGGAATGAGCAGTTCTTC
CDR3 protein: CASSPNWGNEQFF

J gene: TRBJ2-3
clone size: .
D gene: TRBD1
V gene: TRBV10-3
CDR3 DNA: TGTGCCATCAGCCGGGACAGAACCACAGATACGCAGTATTTT
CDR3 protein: CAISRDRTTDTQYF

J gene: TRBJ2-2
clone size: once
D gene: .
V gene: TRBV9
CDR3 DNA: TGTGCCAGCAGCGTAGATAATAGCGGCAGAACCGGGGAGCTGTTTTTT
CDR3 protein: CASSVDNSGRTGELFF

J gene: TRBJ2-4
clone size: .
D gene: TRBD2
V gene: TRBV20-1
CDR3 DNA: TGCAGTGCTCCGTCGAGGGGGACTAGCGGGGGTCTAGCCAAAAACATTCAGTACTTC
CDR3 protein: CSAPSRGTSGGLAKNIQYF

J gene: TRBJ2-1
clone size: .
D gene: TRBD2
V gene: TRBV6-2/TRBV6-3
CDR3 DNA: TGTGCCGCGAACGGGGGGGCCGGCCGTCAGTTCTTC
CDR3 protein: CAANGGAGRQFF

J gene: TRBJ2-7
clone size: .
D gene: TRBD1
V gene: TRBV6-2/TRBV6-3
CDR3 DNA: TGTGCCAGCAGCCAAAGGACAGGGGAAGGCGAGCAGTACTTC
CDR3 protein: CASSQRTGEGEQYF

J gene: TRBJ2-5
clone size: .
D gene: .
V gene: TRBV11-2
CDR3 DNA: TGTGCCAGCAGCCGGTGGGACCCCCCGGCCCAGTACTTC
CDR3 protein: CASSRWDPPAQYF

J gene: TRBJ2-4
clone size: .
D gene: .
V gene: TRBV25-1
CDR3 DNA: TGTGCCAGCAGCCCTCAATGGGGACTAGCCAAAAACATTCAGTACTTC
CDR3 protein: CASSPQWGLAKNIQYF

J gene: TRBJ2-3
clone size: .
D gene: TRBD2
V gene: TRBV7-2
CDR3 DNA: TGTGCCAGCAGCTCCCGCCCAGCGGGGGTCCCGGGAGATACGCAGTATTTT
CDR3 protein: CASSSRPAGVPGDTQYF

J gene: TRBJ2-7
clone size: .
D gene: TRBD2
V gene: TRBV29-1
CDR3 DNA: TGCAGCGTCGGTAGCGGGGGACCCAGGGAGCAGTACTTC
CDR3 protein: CSVGSGGPREQYF

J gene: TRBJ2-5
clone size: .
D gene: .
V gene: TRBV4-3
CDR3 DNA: TGCGCCAGCAGCCAAGATCGAGGGGTGAGGGAGCAGTACTTC
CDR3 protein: CASSQDRGVREQYF

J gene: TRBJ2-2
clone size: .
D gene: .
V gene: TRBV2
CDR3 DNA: TGTGCCAGCAGTAGGTCAGCGAACACCGGGGAGCTGTTTTTT
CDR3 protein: CASSRSANTGELFF

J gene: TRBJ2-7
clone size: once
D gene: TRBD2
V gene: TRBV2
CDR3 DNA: TGTGCCAGCAGTGAAGCCCCCAGGGCTAGCGGGGGGATGTCGGAGTACTTC
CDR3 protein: CASSEAPRASGGMSEYF

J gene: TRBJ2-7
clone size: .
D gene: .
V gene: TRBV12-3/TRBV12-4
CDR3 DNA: TGTGCCAGCAGTTTAGGGACAGTAAGCTCCTACGAGCAGTACTTC
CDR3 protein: CASSLGTVSSYEQYF

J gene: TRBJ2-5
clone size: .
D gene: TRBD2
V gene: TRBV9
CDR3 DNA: TGTGCCAGCAGCCCGTCGGGAGGGCCGTCGGAGACCCAGTACTTC
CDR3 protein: CASSPSGGPSETQYF

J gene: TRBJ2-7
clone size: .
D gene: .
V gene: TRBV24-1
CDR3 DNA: TGTGCCACCATCCCGGGGCAGCCATCCTACGAGCAGTACTTC
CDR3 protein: CATIPGQPSYEQYF

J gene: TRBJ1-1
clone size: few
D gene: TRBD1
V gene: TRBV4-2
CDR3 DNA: TGTGCCAGCAGCCAAACTCACAGGGGGGAGGCTGAAGCTTTCTTT
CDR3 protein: CASSQTHRGEAEAFF

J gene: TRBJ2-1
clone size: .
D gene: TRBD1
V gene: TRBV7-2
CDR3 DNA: TGTGCCAGCAGCTTAGATAGACAGGGGTACAATGAGCAGTTCTTC
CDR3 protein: CASSLDRQGYNEQFF

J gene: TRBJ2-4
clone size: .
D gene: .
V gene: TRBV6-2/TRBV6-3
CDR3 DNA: TGTGCCAGCACCGCGACAGGGGAGGGAGCCAAAAACATTCAGTACTTC
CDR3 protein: CASTATGEGAKNIQYF